This T cell receptor (beta chain) derives from a study of blood T cell repertoires in COVID-19. Study in general: COVID-19 samples collected from the United States, Italy and Spain covered acute and convalescent phases. T cells, B-cell-depleted T cells, or PBMCs provided the cDNA or gDNA that served as material.

The CDR3 covers 15 residues. CDR1 and CDR2 from the germline V gene are WNHNN and SYGVQD (reference sequence). Trimming removed 2 bases from V and 4 bases from J; junction bases left unmatched: 5. Per the original methods: Estimates of nucleated cell counts were drawn from the amplification of reference gene primers. Profiled with immunoSEQ multiplex PCR; TCRdb holds only in-frame clones, not every one. V and J calls and clone size follow that table, whereas D and trimming were derived from the DNA. The sample holds tens of thousands of clones, approximately 84% seen once. The V and J genes are TRBV10-1 and TRBJ2-3, with 8 bases fitting TRBD2. Input material: peripheral blood. The clonotype was recovered from a man aged 45 to 65 with acute or convalescent COVID-19. For the CDR3, the DNA is TGCGCCAGCAGTGAGCAAGCGGGAGTTCCAGATACGCAGTATTTT. Translated, it gives CASSEQAGVPDTQYF.